These 15 T cell receptor beta chains originate from one sample sequenced in a study of regulatory T cells in long-lasting Graves disease. Time point here: newly diagnosed GD, antithyroid drugs for less than 3 months. Preparation of the TCR library used RNA extracted from PBMCs. Researchers made TCR beta libraries by using iRepertoire HTBI primers and running Arm-PCR on CDR3 regions. Each CDR3 protein gets one entry after TCRdb re-called the multiplex PCR reads with MiXCR. The table lists 350,000 to 500,000 distinct CDR3 sequences, 14% of them singletons. These data were also filed under a second study, of T cells in Graves' hyperthyroidism and ophthalmopathy.

The source was peripheral blood mononuclear cells (PBMCs), collected at new diagnosis, from a patient treated with antithyroid drugs. All receptors come from a woman aged 50 to 60 with Graves disease.

This clonotype was counted at least ten times. V usage is TRBV6-1 and J usage is TRBJ1-1; D gene ambiguous. In germline, CDR1 is MNHNS, CDR2 SASEGT. CDR3 length equals 13 residues. The V end was cut by 4 bases, the J end by 3 bases, with 9 bases between. The CDR3: CASSVRPDTEAFF. The CDR3 DNA follows: TGTGCCAGCAGTGTTCGACCGGACACTGAAGCTTTCTTT.

This clonotype was observed once. V is TRBV29-1 and J is TRBJ2-7; 7 bases line up with TRBD1. This CDR3 comprises 14 residues. Trimming at V came to 2 bases and at J to 1 base, leaving 5 bases not matched to a gene. The germline V gene has CDR1 SQVTM and CDR2 ANQGSEA. The DNA for the CDR3 is TGCAGCGTTGAAACCGGGACAGCATCCTACGAGCAGTACTTC. Amino acid sequence: CSVETGTASYEQYF.

This clonotype was recorded a few times. The CDR3 DNA sequence: TGTGCCAGCAGTTCCCCTCAGACTAGCCTCTTCAATGAGCAGTTCTTC. Translated, it gives CASSSPQTSLFNEQFF. The chain employs TRBV27 and TRBJ2-1; 7 bases match TRBD2. This CDR3 contains 16 residues. Trimming removed 4 bases from V and 6 bases from J; junction bases left unmatched: 12. The germline V gene has CDR1 MNHEY and CDR2 SMNVEV (reference sequence).

This clonotype was counted many times. The J gene is TRBJ2-1, the V gene TRBV12-3 or TRBV12-4, with D perhaps matching TRBD2 (6 bases). The CDR3 sequence is 17 residues long. V lost 6 bases to trimming and J lost 0 bases, with 18 bases between them. The chain's CDR3 is CASSLLRDSHSYNEQFF. CDR3 DNA: TGTGCCAGCAGCCTACTAAGGGACTCCCACTCCTACAATGAGCAGTTCTTC.

This clonotype was observed many times. This sequence joins TRBV18 and TRBJ2-1; 7 positions match TRBD2. Germline CDR1 reads KGHSH; CDR2 reads LQKENI. The V segment lost 1 base and the J segment 8 bases; nucleotides outside the gene matches: 5. This CDR3 comprises 14 residues. The CDR3, as DNA: TGTGCCAGCTCACCACTCATTGGGGGGGATGAGCAGTTCTTC. Its translation: CASSPLIGGDEQFF.

The table lists this clonotype with a few counts. It may be a read error: a sequence one base away is much more abundant. The genes are TRBV5-1 and TRBJ2-3; TRBD1 might be the D (6 bases). The DNA matches TRBJ1-5 better at its end, which makes the J call doubtful. CDR3 length equals 16 residues. The germline CDR1 and CDR2 sequences are SGHRS and YFSETQ. The CDR3 spells CASSGRTSGSGDTQHF. Written as DNA, the CDR3 is TGCGCCAGCAGCGGAAGGACTAGCGGGTCAGGGGATACGCAGCATTTT.

This clonotype was observed many times. V is TRBV5-6 and J is TRBJ2-1; no reliable D call. The germline V gene encodes CDR1 SGHDT and CDR2 YYEEEE. The CDR3 is 11 amino acids. V was pared by 0 bases and J by 9 bases, with 4 bases between. CDR3 region: CASSLEGEQFF. DNA of the CDR3: TGTGCCAGCAGCTTGGAGGGTGAGCAGTTCTTC.

This clonotype was recorded many times. The gene calls are TRBV28 and TRBJ2-3; D remains ambiguous. Germline CDR1 is MDHEN and CDR2 is SYDVKM. V lost 5 bases, J lost 7 bases, and 7 bases lay in between. The CDR3 is 11 residues long. The CDR3 nucleotides read TGTGCCAGCAGTCTCTGGTATACGCAGTATTTT. This translates into CASSLWYTQYF. The variable domain in full, completed from reference TRBV28 and TRBJ2-3, reads DVKVTQSSRYLVKRTGEKVFLECVQDMDHENMFWYRQDPGLGLRLIYFSYDVKMKEKGDIPEGYSVSREKKERFSLILESASTNQTSMYLCASSLWYTQYFGPGTRLTVL.

This clonotype was observed at least ten times. CDR3 amino acids: CASSTQGRSYNEQFF. CDR3 nucleotides: TGTGCCAGCAGTACACAGGGAAGATCCTACAATGAGCAGTTCTTC. J is TRBJ2-1 and V is TRBV2; the D gene is possibly TRBD1 (6 bases). Trimming stripped 5 bases from V and 1 base from J, with 12 bases between. This CDR3 comprises 15 residues. Germline V lookup: CDR1 SNHLY, CDR2 FYNNEI.

This clonotype was recorded many times. V usage is TRBV5-1 and J usage is TRBJ2-1, with 12 bases aligning to TRBD2. Looked up from germline, CDR1 is SGHRS and CDR2 is YFSETQ. V was pared by 4 bases and J by 7 bases, with 6 bases of the junction left unmatched. The length of the CDR3 is 15 residues. DNA for the CDR3: TGCGCCAGCAGCAAACGACTAGCGGGAGATAATGAGCAGTTCTTC. It specifies CASSKRLAGDNEQFF.

The table lists this clonotype with many counts. The V call is TRBV28, the J call TRBJ2-1; TRBD2 matches 9 bases. The CDR3 is 19 residues long. CDR1 is MDHEN, CDR2 SYDVKM, per germline. Losses at the gene ends were 1 base for V and 2 bases for J; bases not matched to a gene: 12. Here the CDR3 reads CASSLSPRGLAGTYNEQFF. CDR3 sequence (DNA): TGTGCCAGCAGTTTATCCCCACGGGGGCTAGCGGGGACCTACAATGAGCAGTTCTTC.

This clonotype appeared a few times. This could be a read error, since a much larger clone is one nucleotide away. A read error is likely, as this CDR3 ends without the conserved phenylalanine or tryptophan. The chain has TRBV12-3 or TRBV12-4 and TRBJ2-5, with 11 bases that match TRBD2. The junction had 6 bases not matched to a gene; V was cut back by 4 bases and J by 5 bases. This CDR3 region has 15 residues. The CDR3 loop reads CASSSTSGSGETQYL. The DNA for the CDR3 is TGTGCCAGCAGTTCCACTAGCGGGAGTGGCGAGACCCAGTACCTC.

The sample holds a few counts of this clonotype. This sequence joins TRBV6-1 and TRBJ2-6; no clear D. From germline, CDR1 is MNHNS and CDR2 SASEGT. This CDR3 comprises 19 residues. Trimming shortened V by 0 bases and J by 0 bases, and 15 bases separated the two germline ends. The chain's CDR3 is CASSEAHDRRNSGANVLTF. DNA of the CDR3: TGTGCCAGCAGTGAAGCCCATGATCGACGGAACTCTGGGGCCAACGTCCTGACTTTC.

In this sample, this clonotype turned up many times. The rearrangement uses TRBV27 and TRBJ1-1, with D possibly TRBD1 on 6 matching bases. The CDR3 contains 18 residues. Per the germline V gene, CDR1 is MNHEY and CDR2 is SMNVEV (reference sequence). The V gene lost 0 bases and the J gene lost 3 bases, with 20 bases spanning the gap. The CDR3 coding sequence is TGTGCCAGCAGTTTATCCGCCATTCATGGGGGCGGGGACACTGAAGCTTTCTTT. Translated, it gives CASSLSAIHGGGDTEAFF.

This clonotype was picked up many times. The genes are TRBV27 and TRBJ2-7; possible D gene TRBD2, 5 bases. The V and J ends lost 5 bases and 2 bases respectively, with 16 bases between them. Germline assignment: CDR1 MNHEY and CDR2 SMNVEV (reference sequence). CDR3 length equals 15 residues. This CDR3 reads CASSPTDSRAYEQYF. In DNA form, the CDR3 reads TGTGCCAGCAGTCCGACCGATTCGAGGGCCTACGAGCAGTACTTC.